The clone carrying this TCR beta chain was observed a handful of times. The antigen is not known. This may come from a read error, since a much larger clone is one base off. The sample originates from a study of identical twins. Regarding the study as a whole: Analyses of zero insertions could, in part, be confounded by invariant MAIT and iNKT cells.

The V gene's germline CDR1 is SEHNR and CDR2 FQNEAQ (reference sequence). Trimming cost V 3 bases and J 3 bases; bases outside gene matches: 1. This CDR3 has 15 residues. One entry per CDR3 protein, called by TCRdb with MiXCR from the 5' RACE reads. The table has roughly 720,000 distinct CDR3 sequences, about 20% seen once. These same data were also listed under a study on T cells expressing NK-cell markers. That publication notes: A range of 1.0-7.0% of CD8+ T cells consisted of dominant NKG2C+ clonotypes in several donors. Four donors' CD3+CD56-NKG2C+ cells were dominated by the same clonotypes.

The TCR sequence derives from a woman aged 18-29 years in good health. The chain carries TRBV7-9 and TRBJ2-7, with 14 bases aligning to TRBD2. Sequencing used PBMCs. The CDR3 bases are TGTGCCAGCAGCTTGACTAGCGGGAGGGTCTACGAGCAGTACTTC. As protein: CASSLTSGRVYEQYF. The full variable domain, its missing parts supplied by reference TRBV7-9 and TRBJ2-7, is DTGVSQNPRHKITKRGQNVTFRCDPISEHNRLYWYRQTLGQGPEFLTYFQNEAQLEKSRLLSDRFSAERPKGSFSTLEIQRTEQGDSAMYLCASSLTSGRVYEQYFGPGTRLTVT.